The source of this T cell receptor beta chain is a study of blood T cell repertoires in COVID-19. Across the whole study: The United States, Italy and Spain provided the acute and convalescent COVID-19 samples.

Under the authors' procedure: By means of reference gene primer amplification, nucleated cell counts were estimated. The repertoire was sequenced with immunoSEQ multiplex PCR; TCRdb's copy has only in-frame clones and lacks some. The V and J calls and clone size come from that table; D and trimming were worked out from the DNA. The sample lists approximately 270,000 clones; 70% to 90% were seen once. Participants came from roughly 25 US areas, aged roughly 18 to 90 years. Assignment of participants to cohorts was predicated upon participant-reported clinical history. With V trimmed by 6 bases and J by 2 bases, 10 bases remained unmatched. CDR3 length: 16 residues. Germline values: CDR1 SGHTA, CDR2 FQGNSA.

This TCR was recovered from a woman in her forties or fifties who had recovered from COVID-19. The rearrangement uses TRBV7-2 and TRBJ2-5; TRBD1 matches at 9 bases. The material sequenced was PBMCs or T cells enriched from blood (not recorded which). The CDR3 nucleotides read TGTGCCAGCAGTTCCCAATTCGACAGGGGGCAAGAGACCCAGTACTTC. This translates into CASSSQFDRGQETQYF. Filled out from reference TRBV7-2 and TRBJ2-5, the complete variable domain reads GAGVSQSPSNKVTEKGKDVELRCDPISGHTALYWYRQSLGQGLEFLIYFQGNSAPDKSGLPSDRFSAERTGGSVSTLTIQRTQQEDSAVYLCASSSQFDRGQETQYFGPGTRLLVL.